These 15 T cell receptor beta chains were all obtained from the same sample, sequenced in a study of T cell clonality in common variable immunodeficiency. Study outcomes and limitations: In common variable immunodeficiency, TCR beta chains reportedly carried fewer deletions and N-nucleotide insertions.

This table comes from immunoSEQ multiplex PCR, and its TCRdb copy is limited to in-frame clones, with some not included. Listed for the sample are more than 20,000 clones, none seen a single time. What these receptors recognize is not known. Sequencing input: peripheral blood mononuclear cells. These receptors were collected from a human donor with common variable immunodeficiency.

To note about this clone: The DNA ends 3 residues before the CDR3 does, and the rest of the CDR3 is filled in from the germline J gene. This chain uses TRBV5-5 with TRBJ2-2; 13 bases map to TRBD2. CDR1 is SGHKS, CDR2 YYEKEE, per germline (reference sequence). V shed 2 bases, J shed 6 bases, and the junction held 1 base outside the gene matches. The CDR3 contains 15 residues. The CDR3 is CASSFGTSGAGELFF. Partial CDR3 DNA: TGTGCCAGCAGCTTTGGGACTAGCGGGGCCGGGGAG.

On this clone: The CDR3 is cut off 3 residues early in the read; its end comes from the germline J gene. The sample has other DNA sequences that encode this CDR3 too. The chain couples TRBV7-9 to TRBJ2-5, with TRBD1 identical over 11 bases. From germline, CDR1 is SEHNR and CDR2 FQNEAQ (reference sequence). Unmatched junction bases numbered 2, after V lost 3 bases and J lost 5 bases. CDR3 length equals 14 residues. The CDR3: CASSLGTGGETQYF. The covered CDR3 bases are TGTGCCAGCAGCTTGGGGACAGGGGGGGAGACC.

This clone occurred many times. The read comes to an end 3 residues before the CDR3 does, leaving the germline J gene to fill in the end. The rearrangement joins TRBV2 to TRBJ2-7, with 7 bases aligning to TRBD1. V dropped 6 bases and J dropped 3; count of bases not matched to a gene: 5. Germline V gene lookup returns CDR1 SNHLY and CDR2 FYNNEI. The CDR3 length is 13 residues. The CDR3 spells CASSQTGLYEQYF. The covered CDR3 bases are TGTGCCAGCAGCCAGACAGGGCTCTACGAG.

This clone was seen at least ten times. CDR3 residues: CASSWDRVKGETQYF. CDR3 bases read: TGTGCCAGCAGCTGGGACAGGGTAAAGGGAGAGACC. This chain uses TRBV5-6 with TRBJ2-5, with 9 bases identical to TRBD1. The read stops 3 residues short of the end of the CDR3; the missing end is completed from the germline J gene. The CDR3 has 15 residues. Germline-derived CDR1 and CDR2 are SGHDT and YYEEEE. V was pared by 3 bases and J by 4 bases, with 7 bases of the junction left unmatched.

This clone was counted at least ten times. The read is 3 residues too short to cover the CDR3 end, so that end is filled in from the germline J gene. The chain is built from TRBV20-1 and TRBJ2-1; TRBD2 matches 9 bases. This CDR3 is 15 amino acids long. With 1 base clipped from V and 4 bases from J, the junction kept 5 bases outside the gene matches. Germline V CDR1 and CDR2: DFQATT, SNEGSKA (reference sequence). CDR3 DNA, as far as it was read: TGCAGTGCTAGAGGGGGGCTAGCGGGATACAATGAG. This codes for CSARGGLAGYNE. The entire CDR3 sequence reads CSARGGLAGYNEQFF.

At least ten counts were recorded for this clone. The missing CDR3 end, 3 residues past where the read stops, is filled in from the germline J gene. The chain has TRBV18 and TRBJ2-1; D gene uncertain. The CDR3 loop spans 14 amino acids. V lost 4 bases and J 0 bases, leaving 7 bases between the germline ends. Germline V gene data show CDR1 as KGHSH and CDR2 as LQKENI. CDR3 DNA, as far as it was read: TGTGCCAGCTCACTAAGCTACTCCTACAATGAG. Translating it yields CASSLSYSYNE. The full CDR3 is CASSLSYSYNEQFF.

A few counts support this clone. Read coverage stops 3 residues before the CDR3 terminus; the germline J gene supplies the remainder. This rearrangement joins TRBV2 to TRBJ2-1, with 12 bases that match TRBD2. This CDR3 region has 18 residues. Germline CDR1 SNHLY, CDR2 FYNNEI. V dropped 6 bases and J dropped 1; count of bases not matched to a gene: 10. CDR3 DNA, as far as it was read: TGTGCCAGCAGACCTATGTTTGGACTAGCGGGATCCTACAATGAG. Translated: CASRPMFGLAGSYNE. The full CDR3 protein is CASRPMFGLAGSYNEQFF.

This clone was seen at least ten times. The read terminates 3 residues before the CDR3 end, so the remaining end is supplied by the germline J gene. The chain uses TRBV6-1 and TRBJ1-5, with TRBD1 matching 7 bases. The CDR3 length is 15 residues. From germline, CDR1 is MNHNS and CDR2 SASEGT. Trimming cost V 0 bases and J 9 bases; bases outside gene matches: 8. CDR3 residues: CASSEAGGDGRPQHF. The DNA read from the CDR3 is TGTGCCAGCAGTGAAGCAGGGGGCGACGGGCGGCCC.

With regard to this clone: The read terminates 3 residues before the CDR3 end, so the remaining end is supplied by the germline J gene. The V and J genes are TRBV7-6 and TRBJ2-7; no clear D gene. The ends were cut back, 1 base at V and 3 bases at J, with 13 bases in the middle. The length of the CDR3 is 15 residues. The germline CDR1 and CDR2 sequences are SGHVS and FNYEAQ. The DNA read from the CDR3 is TGTGCCAGCAGCTTAGTAGACCAGGAAGGCTACGAG. This gives the protein CASSLVDQEGYE. The entire CDR3 protein is CASSLVDQEGYEQYF.

The table lists this clone with many counts. The CDR3 goes on 3 residues after the read ends, and that part is filled in from the germline J gene. The rearrangement links TRBV5-1 to TRBJ2-5, with D unresolved. The CDR3 length is 12 residues. Trimming shortened V by 5 bases and J by 2 bases, and 7 bases separated the two germline ends. Germline CDR1 SGHRS, CDR2 YFSETQ. The covered CDR3 bases are TGCGCCAGCAGGGCAGATCAAGAGACC. Residues: CASRADQET. The CDR3, in full, reads CASRADQETQYF. The full variable domain, rest sourced from reference TRBV5-1 and TRBJ2-5, is KAGVTQTPRYLIKTRGQQVTLSCSPISGHRSVSWYQQTPGQGLQFLFEYFSETQRNKGNFPGRFSGRQFSNSRSEMNVSTLELGDSALYLCASRADQETQYFGPGTRLLVL.

This clone was seen many times. The CDR3 end is not reached by the read, which stops 3 residues before it; the germline J gene fills it in. This chain connects TRBV29-1 to TRBJ2-7, with TRBD1 matching 12 bases. The CDR3 runs to 17 residues. Germline V gene lookup returns CDR1 SQVTM and CDR2 ANQGSEA. V lost 7 bases and J lost 0; bases outside the gene matches: 13. CDR3 DNA (partial): TGCAGCGGTATTGGTGGGACAGGGGGCGCGAGCTCCTACGAG. It translates to CSGIGGTGGASSYE. The entire CDR3 protein reads CSGIGGTGGASSYEQYF.

With regard to this clone: The CDR3 goes on 3 residues after the read ends, and that part is filled in from the germline J gene. The V gene is TRBV11-1, the J gene TRBJ2-3; 7 bases line up with TRBD1. CDR3 length equals 14 residues. The J segment lost 2 bases and the V segment lost 5 bases, leaving 4 bases of the junction unmatched. Germline CDR1 reads SGHAT; CDR2 reads FQDESV (reference sequence). CDR3 sequence reads: CASSPQGFTDTQYF. The covered CDR3 bases are TGTGCCAGCAGCCCACAGGGGTTCACAGATACG.

In regard to this clone: The CDR3 end falls 3 residues outside the read, so it is completed with the germline J gene. The gene calls are TRBV29-1 and TRBJ2-5; no clear D. The germline CDR1 and CDR2 sequences are SQVTM and ANQGSEA. The CDR3 has 13 residues. The germline V and J ends were trimmed by 6 bases and 5 bases, with 16 bases remaining between them. CDR3 DNA (partial): TGCAGCGTCCAGGCCGGATATGTCGAGACC. Residues: CSVQAGYVET. The CDR3 as a whole reads CSVQAGYVETQYF.

This clone was seen repeatedly, ten times or more. The read halts 3 residues ahead of the CDR3 end, with the missing end drawn from the germline J gene. The chain combines TRBV18 with TRBJ2-5, with 10 bases matching TRBD2. Trimming took 2 bases from V and 4 from J; bases not matched to a gene: 4. The CDR3 runs 15 residues. Germline CDR1 KGHSH, CDR2 LQKENI. The CDR3 sequence is CASSPTLAGSETQYF. The sequenced CDR3 bases are TGTGCCAGCTCACCAACACTAGCGGGATCAGAGACC. Full variable domain (remainder filled in from reference TRBV18 and TRBJ2-5): NAGVMQNPRHLVRRRGQEARLRCSPMKGHSHVYWYRQLPEEGLKFMVYLQKENIIDESGMPKERFSAEFPKEGPSILRIQQVVRGDSAAYFCASSPTLAGSETQYFGPGTRLLVL.

This clone was counted between two and nine times. Read sequence stops 3 residues before the CDR3 end, and the germline J gene provides the missing end. The chain uses TRBV6-2 or TRBV6-3 and TRBJ2-5, with 7 bases aligning to TRBD2. V was clipped by 2 bases and J by 5 bases; unmatched bases: 11. Looked up from germline, CDR1 is MNHEY and CDR2 is SVGEGT. The CDR3 has 16 amino acids. The part of the CDR3 DNA that was read is TGTGCCAGCAGTTACAGCTTCGCGGGAGTCGAGGAGACC. Encoded protein: CASSYSFAGVEET. In full, the CDR3 is CASSYSFAGVEETQYF.